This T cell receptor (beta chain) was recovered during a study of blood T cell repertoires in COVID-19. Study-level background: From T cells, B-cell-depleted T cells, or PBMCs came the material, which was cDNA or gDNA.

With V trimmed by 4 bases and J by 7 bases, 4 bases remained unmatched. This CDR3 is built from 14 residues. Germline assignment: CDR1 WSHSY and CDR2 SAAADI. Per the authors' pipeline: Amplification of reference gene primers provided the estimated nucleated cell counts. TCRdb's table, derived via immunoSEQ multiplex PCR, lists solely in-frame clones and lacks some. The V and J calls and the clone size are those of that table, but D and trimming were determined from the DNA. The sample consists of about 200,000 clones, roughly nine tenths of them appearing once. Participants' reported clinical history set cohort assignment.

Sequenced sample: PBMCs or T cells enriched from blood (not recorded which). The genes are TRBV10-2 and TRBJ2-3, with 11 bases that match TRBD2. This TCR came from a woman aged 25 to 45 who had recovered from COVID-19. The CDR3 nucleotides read TGCGCCAGCAGTGTCCTAGCGGGAGGAAATACGCAGTATTTT. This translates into CASSVLAGGNTQYF.